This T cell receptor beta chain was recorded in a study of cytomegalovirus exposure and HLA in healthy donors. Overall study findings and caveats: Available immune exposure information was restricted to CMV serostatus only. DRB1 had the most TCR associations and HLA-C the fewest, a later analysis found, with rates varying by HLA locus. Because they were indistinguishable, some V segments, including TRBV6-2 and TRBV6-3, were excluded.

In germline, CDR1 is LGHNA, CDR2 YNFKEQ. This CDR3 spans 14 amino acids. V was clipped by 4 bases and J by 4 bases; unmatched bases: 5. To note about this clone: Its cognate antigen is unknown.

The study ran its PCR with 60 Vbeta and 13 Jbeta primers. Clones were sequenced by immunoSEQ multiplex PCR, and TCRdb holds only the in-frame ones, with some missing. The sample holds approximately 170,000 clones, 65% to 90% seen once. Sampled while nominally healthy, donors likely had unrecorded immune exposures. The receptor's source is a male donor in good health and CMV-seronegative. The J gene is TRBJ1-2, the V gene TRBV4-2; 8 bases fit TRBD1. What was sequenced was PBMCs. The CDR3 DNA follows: TGTGCCAGCAGCCCCGACAGGGGTAGCTATGGCTACACCTTC. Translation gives CASSPDRGSYGYTF.